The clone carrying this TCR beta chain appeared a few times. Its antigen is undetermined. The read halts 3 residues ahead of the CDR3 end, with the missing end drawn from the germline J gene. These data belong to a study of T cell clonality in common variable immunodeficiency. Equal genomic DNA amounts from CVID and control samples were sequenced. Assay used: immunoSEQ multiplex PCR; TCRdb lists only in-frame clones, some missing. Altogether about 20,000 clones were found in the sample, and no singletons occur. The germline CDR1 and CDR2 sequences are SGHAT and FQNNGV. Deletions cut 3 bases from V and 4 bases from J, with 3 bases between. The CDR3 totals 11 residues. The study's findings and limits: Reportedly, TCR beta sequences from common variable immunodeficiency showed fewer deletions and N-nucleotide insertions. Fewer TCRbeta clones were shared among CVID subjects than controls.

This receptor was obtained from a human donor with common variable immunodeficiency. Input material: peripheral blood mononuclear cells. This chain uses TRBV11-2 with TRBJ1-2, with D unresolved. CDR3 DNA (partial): TGTGCCAGCAGCTTCGGCTATGGC. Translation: CASSFGYG. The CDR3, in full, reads CASSFGYGYTF.